This T cell receptor (beta chain) is drawn from a study of beta chain features in type 1 diabetes. Turning to the study itself: In age, gender and cell yields, patients were similar to healthy donors. Study-level points and caveats: In all four CD4+ subsets, TCRB CDR3 length was significantly, moderately reduced in type 1 diabetes.

The entirety of the isolated RNA underwent reverse transcription, so expressed TCRB transcripts were sequenced. The method was immunoSEQ multiplex PCR; TCRdb's version includes in-frame clones alone and lacks a portion of them. The data hold approximately 600,000 clones, with over 10% observed a single time. Germline V lookup: CDR1 SEHNR, CDR2 FQNEAQ (reference sequence). The V gene lost 1 base and the J gene lost 2 bases, with 11 bases spanning the gap. The CDR3 contains 15 residues. This clone was found a few times. The antigen is undetermined. The source is a man between 25 and 39 years old with type 1 diabetes. The chain recombines TRBV7-9 with TRBJ2-5; no firm D call. Sequenced: naive CD4+ T cells from blood. Here the CDR3 reads CASSLVGGEQETQYF. The DNA for the CDR3 is TGTGCCAGCAGCTTAGTAGGCGGCGAACAAGAGACCCAGTACTTC.